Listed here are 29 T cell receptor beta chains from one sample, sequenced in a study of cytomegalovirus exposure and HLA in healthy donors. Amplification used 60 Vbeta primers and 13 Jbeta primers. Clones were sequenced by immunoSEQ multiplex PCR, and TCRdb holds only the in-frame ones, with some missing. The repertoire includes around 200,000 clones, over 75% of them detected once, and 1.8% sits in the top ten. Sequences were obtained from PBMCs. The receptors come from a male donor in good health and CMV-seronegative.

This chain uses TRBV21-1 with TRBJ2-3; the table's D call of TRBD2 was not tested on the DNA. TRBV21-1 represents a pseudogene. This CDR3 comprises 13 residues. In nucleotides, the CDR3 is TGTGCCAGACCAGAGAGGGGCACAGATACGCAGTATTTT. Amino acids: CARPERGTDTQYF.

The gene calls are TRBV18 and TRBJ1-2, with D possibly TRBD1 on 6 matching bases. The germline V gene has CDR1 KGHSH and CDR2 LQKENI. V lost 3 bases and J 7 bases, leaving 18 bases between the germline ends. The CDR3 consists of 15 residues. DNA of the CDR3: TGTGCCAGCTCACCGAGTATGTCACAAGGGGGTGGCTACACCTTC. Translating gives CASSPSMSQGGGYTF.

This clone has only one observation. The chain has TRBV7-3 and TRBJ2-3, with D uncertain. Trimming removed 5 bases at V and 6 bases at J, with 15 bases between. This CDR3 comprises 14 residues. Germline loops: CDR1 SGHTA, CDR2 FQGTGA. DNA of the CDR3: TGTGCCAGCAGCCTCGTGAGCTCATCGGATACGCAGTATTTT. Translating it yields CASSLVSSSDTQYF.

The CDR3 reads CASSLGQVETQYF. DNA for the CDR3: TGTGCCAGCAGCTTAGGACAGGTAGAGACCCAGTACTTC. This sequence joins TRBV11-2 and TRBJ2-5; possible D gene TRBD1, 6 bases. The CDR3 consists of 13 residues. The germline V and J ends were trimmed by 1 base and 4 bases, with 7 bases remaining between them. The germline gives CDR1 SGHAT, CDR2 FQNNGV.

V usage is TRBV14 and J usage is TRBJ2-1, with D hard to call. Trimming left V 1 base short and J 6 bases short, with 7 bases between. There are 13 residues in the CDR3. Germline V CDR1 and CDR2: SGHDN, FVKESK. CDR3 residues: CASSQVRFNEQFF. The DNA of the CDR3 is TGTGCCAGCAGCCAAGTCCGGTTCAATGAGCAGTTCTTC.

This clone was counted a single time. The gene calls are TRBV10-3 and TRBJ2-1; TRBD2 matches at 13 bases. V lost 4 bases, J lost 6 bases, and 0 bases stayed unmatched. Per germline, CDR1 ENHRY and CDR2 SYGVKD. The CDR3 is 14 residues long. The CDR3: CAISGTSGGNEQFF. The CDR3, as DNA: TGTGCCATCAGTGGGACTAGCGGGGGCAATGAGCAGTTCTTC.

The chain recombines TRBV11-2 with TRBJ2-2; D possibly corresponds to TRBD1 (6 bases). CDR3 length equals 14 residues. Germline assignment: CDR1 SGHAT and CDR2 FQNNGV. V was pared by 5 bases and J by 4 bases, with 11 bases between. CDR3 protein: CASSQGHSTGELFF. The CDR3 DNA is TGTGCCAGCAGCCAGGGACATTCCACCGGGGAGCTGTTTTTT.

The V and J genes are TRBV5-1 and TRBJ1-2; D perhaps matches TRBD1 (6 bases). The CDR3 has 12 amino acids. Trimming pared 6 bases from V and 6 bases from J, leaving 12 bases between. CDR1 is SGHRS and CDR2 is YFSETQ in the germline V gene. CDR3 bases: TGCGCCAGCAAAGGGGGGGGTGATGGCTACACCTTC. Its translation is CASKGGGDGYTF.

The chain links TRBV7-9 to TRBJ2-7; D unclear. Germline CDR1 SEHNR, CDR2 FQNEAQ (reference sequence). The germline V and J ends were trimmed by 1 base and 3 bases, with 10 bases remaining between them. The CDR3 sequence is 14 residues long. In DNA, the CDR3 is TGTGCCAGCAGCTTAGGAACAGCAGTCTACGAGCAGTACTTC. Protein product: CASSLGTAVYEQYF. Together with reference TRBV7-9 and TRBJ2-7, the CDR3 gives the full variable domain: DTGVSQNPRHKITKRGQNVTFRCDPISEHNRLYWYRQTLGQGPEFLTYFQNEAQLEKSRLLSDRFSAERPKGSFSTLEIQRTEQGDSAMYLCASSLGTAVYEQYFGPGTRLTVT.

CDR3 sequence (DNA): TGTGCCAGCAGCTTAAGCGCAGCCCAAAATCAGCCCCAGCATTTT. Amino acid sequence: CASSLSAAQNQPQHF. J is TRBJ1-5 and V is TRBV7-2; D is ambiguous. This CDR3 comprises 15 residues. Germline assignment: CDR1 SGHTA and CDR2 FQGNSA. Trimming removed 2 bases from V and 4 bases from J, with 12 bases in between.

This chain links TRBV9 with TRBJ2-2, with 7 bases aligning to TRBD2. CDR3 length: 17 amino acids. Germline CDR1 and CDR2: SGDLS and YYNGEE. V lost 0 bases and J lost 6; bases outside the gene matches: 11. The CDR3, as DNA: TGTGCCAGCAGCGTAGAGAGCGGGGCGGGGTCCCCCGGGGAGCTGTTTTTT. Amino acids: CASSVESGAGSPGELFF.

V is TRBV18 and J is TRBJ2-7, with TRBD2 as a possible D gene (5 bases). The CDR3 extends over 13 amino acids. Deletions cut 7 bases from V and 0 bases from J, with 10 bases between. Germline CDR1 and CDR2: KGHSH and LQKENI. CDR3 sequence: CASLGLSSYEQYF. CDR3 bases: TGTGCCAGCTTAGGACTCTCCTCCTACGAGCAGTACTTC.

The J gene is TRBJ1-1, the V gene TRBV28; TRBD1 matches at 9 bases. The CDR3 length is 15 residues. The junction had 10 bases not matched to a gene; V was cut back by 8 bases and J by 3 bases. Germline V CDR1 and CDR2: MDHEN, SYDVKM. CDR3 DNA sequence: TGTGCCAGCGATTACAGGGGGCTTGGGTACACTGAAGCTTTCTTT. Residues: CASDYRGLGYTEAFF.

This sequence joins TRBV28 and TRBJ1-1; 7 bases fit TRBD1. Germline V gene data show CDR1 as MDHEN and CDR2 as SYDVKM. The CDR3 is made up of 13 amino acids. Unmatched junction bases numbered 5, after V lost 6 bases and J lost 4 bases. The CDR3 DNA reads TGTGCCAGCAGCTTACAGGGGATCACTGAAGCTTTCTTT. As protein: CASSLQGITEAFF.

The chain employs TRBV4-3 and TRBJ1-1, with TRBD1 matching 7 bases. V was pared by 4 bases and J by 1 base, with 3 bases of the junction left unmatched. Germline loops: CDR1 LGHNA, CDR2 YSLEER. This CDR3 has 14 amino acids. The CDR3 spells CASSPQGTNTEAFF. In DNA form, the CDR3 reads TGCGCCAGCAGCCCACAGGGGACGAACACTGAAGCTTTCTTT.

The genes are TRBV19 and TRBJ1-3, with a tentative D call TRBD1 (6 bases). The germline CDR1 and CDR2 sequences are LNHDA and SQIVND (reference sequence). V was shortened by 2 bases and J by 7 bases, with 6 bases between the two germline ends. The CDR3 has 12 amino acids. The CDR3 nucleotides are TGTGCCAGTAGTATACAGGGGAACACCATATATTTT. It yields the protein CASSIQGNTIYF. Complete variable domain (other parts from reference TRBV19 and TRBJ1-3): DGGITQSPKYLFRKEGQNVTLSCEQNLNHDAMYWYRQDPGQGLRLIYYSQIVNDFQKGDIAEGYSVSREKKESFPLTVTSAQKNPTAFYLCASSIQGNTIYFGEGSWLTVV.

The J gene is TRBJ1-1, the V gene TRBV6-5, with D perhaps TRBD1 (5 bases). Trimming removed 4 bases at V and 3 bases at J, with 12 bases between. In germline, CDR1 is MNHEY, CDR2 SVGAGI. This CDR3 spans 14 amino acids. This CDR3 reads CASSWRRGYTEAFF. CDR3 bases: TGTGCCAGCAGTTGGAGGCGGGGCTACACTGAAGCTTTCTTT.

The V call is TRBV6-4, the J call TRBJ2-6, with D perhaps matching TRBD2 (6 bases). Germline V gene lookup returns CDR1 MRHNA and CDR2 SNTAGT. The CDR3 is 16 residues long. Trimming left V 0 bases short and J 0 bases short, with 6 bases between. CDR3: CASSDSGSSGANVLTF. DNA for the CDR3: TGTGCCAGCAGTGACTCCGGGAGCTCTGGGGCCAACGTCCTGACTTTC.

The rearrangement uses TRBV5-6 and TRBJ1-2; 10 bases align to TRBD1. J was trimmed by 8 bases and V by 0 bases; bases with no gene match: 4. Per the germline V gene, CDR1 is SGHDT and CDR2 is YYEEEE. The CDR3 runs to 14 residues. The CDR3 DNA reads TGTGCCAGCAGCTTGGGAGGGACAGGGGACGGCTACACCTTC. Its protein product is CASSLGGTGDGYTF.

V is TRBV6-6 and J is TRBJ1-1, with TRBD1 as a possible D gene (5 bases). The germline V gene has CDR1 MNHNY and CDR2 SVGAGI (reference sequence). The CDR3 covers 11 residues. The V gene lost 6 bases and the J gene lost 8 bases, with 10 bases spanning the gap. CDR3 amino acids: CASRSTDEAFF. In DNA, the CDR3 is TGTGCCAGCAGGTCGACAGACGAAGCTTTCTTT.

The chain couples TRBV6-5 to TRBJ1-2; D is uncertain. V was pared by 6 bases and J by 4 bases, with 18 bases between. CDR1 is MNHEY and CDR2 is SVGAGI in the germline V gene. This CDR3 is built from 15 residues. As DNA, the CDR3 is TGTGCCAGCAGCGGTATTTTAGACAACGCCTATGGCTACACCTTC. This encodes CASSGILDNAYGYTF.

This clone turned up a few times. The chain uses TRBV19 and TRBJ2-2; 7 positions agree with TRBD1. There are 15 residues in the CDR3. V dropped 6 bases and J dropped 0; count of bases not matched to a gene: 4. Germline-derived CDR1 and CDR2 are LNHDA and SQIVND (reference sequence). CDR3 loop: CASRKGQTNTGELFF. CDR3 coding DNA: TGTGCCAGTAGGAAGGGACAGACGAACACCGGGGAGCTGTTTTTT.

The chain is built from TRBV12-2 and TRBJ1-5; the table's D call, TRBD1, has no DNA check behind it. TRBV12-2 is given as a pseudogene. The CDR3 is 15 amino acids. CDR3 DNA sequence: TGTGCAAGTCCCATCGACAGGTATGGCAATCAGCCCCAGCATTTT. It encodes CASPIDRYGNQPQHF.

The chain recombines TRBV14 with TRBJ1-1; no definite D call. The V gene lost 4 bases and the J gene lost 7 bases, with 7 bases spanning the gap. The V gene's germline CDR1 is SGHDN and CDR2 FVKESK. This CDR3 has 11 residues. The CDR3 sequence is CASSRGVEAFF. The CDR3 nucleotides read TGTGCCAGCAGCCGCGGAGTTGAAGCTTTCTTT.

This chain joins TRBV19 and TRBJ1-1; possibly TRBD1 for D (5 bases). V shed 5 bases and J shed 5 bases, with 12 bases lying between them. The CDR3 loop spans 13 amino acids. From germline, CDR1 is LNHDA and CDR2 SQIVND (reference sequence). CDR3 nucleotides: TGTGCCAGTAGTCCGTCAGGGTTGACTGAAGCTTTCTTT. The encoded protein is CASSPSGLTEAFF. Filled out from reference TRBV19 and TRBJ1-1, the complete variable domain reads DGGITQSPKYLFRKEGQNVTLSCEQNLNHDAMYWYRQDPGQGLRLIYYSQIVNDFQKGDIAEGYSVSREKKESFPLTVTSAQKNPTAFYLCASSPSGLTEAFFGQGTRLTVV.

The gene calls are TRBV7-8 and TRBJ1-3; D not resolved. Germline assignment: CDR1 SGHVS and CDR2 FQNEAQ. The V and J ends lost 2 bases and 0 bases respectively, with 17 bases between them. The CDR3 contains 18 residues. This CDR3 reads CASSLKLSRVSSGNTIYF. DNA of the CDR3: TGTGCCAGCAGCTTAAAACTCTCTCGTGTTTCCTCTGGAAACACCATATATTTT.

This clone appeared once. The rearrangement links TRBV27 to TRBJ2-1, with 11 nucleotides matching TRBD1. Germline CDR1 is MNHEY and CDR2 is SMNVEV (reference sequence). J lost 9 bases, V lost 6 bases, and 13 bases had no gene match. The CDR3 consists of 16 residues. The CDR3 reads CASSNSDRGRQSEQFF. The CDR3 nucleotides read TGTGCCAGCAGCAATTCGGACAGGGGGCGTCAGAGTGAGCAGTTCTTC.

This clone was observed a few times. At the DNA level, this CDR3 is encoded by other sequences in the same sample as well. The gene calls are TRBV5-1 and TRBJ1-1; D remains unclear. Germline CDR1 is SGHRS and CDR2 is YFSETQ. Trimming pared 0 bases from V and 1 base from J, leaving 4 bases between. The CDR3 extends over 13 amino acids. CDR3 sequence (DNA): TGCGCCAGCAGCTTGGCAGGGAACACTGAAGCTTTCTTT. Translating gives CASSLAGNTEAFF.

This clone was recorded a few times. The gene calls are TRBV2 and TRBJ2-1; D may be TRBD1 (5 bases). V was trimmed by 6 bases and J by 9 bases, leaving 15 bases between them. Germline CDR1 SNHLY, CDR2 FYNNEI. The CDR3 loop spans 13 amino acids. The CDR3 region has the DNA TGTGCCAGCAGCCGGACGGTCCAGGGTGAGCAGTTCTTC. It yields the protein CASSRTVQGEQFF. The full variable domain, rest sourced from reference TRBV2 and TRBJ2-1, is EPEVTQTPSHQVTQMGQEVILRCVPISNHLYFYWYRQILGQKVEFLVSFYNNEISEKSEIFDDQFSVERPDGSNFTLKIRSTKLEDSAMYFCASSRTVQGEQFFGPGTRLTVL.